This T cell receptor (beta chain) was found in a study of T cell clonality in common variable immunodeficiency. Study-level findings and limits: What drives increased CVID clonality needs T cell subpopulation sequencing. Links between repertoire features and CVID complications were heterogeneity-limited. Reportedly, TCR beta sequences from common variable immunodeficiency showed fewer deletions and N-nucleotide insertions.

This CDR3 has 16 amino acids. V dropped 8 bases and J dropped 2; count of bases not matched to a gene: 5. Per the germline V gene, CDR1 is KGHSH and CDR2 is LQKENI. Only in-frame clones appear in the TCRdb table, and some are missing; sequencing was by immunoSEQ multiplex PCR. The table lists 39,000 or so clones, no singletons, with around 3% in the top ten. As for this clone: Its target is not known. The read finishes 3 residues shy of the CDR3 end, and the germline J gene is used to complete it.

Sequencing input: peripheral blood mononuclear cells. This clonotype was obtained from a person aged 18-70 years in good health. V usage is TRBV18 and J usage is TRBJ2-3, with 15 bases identical to TRBD2. The covered CDR3 bases are TGTGCCAGCCGGACTAGCGGGAGGGACCACACAGATACG. This gives the protein CASRTSGRDHTDT. The whole CDR3 reads CASRTSGRDHTDTQYF. Based on the CDR3 plus reference TRBV18 and TRBJ2-3, the full variable domain is NAGVMQNPRHLVRRRGQEARLRCSPMKGHSHVYWYRQLPEEGLKFMVYLQKENIIDESGMPKERFSAEFPKEGPSILRIQQVVRGDSAAYFCASRTSGRDHTDTQYFGPGTRLTVL.